These 32 T cell receptor beta chains were sequenced from one sample in a study of long-term antiretroviral therapy in people with HIV. Run at survey level, the immunoSEQ assay was version v3.0. The data were produced by immunoSEQ multiplex PCR, yet TCRdb's version contains in-frame clones alone and is incomplete. The sample records around 30,000 clones, about 85% being singletons. This specimen consisted of unsorted PBMCs, obtained 2.3 years after starting antiretroviral therapy. These receptors all stem from a man aged 35 to 55 with HIV.

The J gene is TRBJ1-5, the V gene TRBV7-8, with TRBD1 identical over 7 bases. The CDR3 has 13 amino acids. The germline CDR1 and CDR2 sequences are SGHVS and FQNEAQ. The ends lost 4 bases at V and 6 bases at J; junction bases unmatched: 3. CDR3 bases: TGTGCCAGCAGCTCGACAGGGTCTCAGCCCCAGCATTTT. Translating it yields CASSSTGSQPQHF.

The V gene is TRBV7-9, the J gene TRBJ2-7; tentative D call: TRBD2 (6 bases). CDR3 length: 15 amino acids. V lost 1 base to trimming and J lost 2 bases, with 12 bases between them. The germline V gene encodes CDR1 SEHNR and CDR2 FQNEAQ (reference sequence). The CDR3 sequence is CASSLVAGPTYEQYF. In DNA, the CDR3 is TGTGCCAGCAGCTTAGTGGCGGGACCCACCTACGAGCAGTACTTC. Looking up the rest from reference TRBV7-9 and TRBJ2-7 gives the full variable domain: DTGVSQNPRHKITKRGQNVTFRCDPISEHNRLYWYRQTLGQGPEFLTYFQNEAQLEKSRLLSDRFSAERPKGSFSTLEIQRTEQGDSAMYLCASSLVAGPTYEQYFGPGTRLTVT.

The V gene is TRBV7-9, the J gene TRBJ1-1; TRBD1 aligns across 9 bases. The trim removed 3 bases at V and 6 bases at J, leaving 8 bases unmatched. The CDR3 loop spans 15 amino acids. Germline-derived CDR1 and CDR2 are SEHNR and FQNEAQ (reference sequence). CDR3 nucleotides: TGTGCCAGCAGCTTTCCCGCCGGGACAGGGCCTGAAGCTTTCTTT. This sequence encodes CASSFPAGTGPEAFF. Drawing the rest from reference TRBV7-9 and TRBJ1-1, the complete variable domain is DTGVSQNPRHKITKRGQNVTFRCDPISEHNRLYWYRQTLGQGPEFLTYFQNEAQLEKSRLLSDRFSAERPKGSFSTLEIQRTEQGDSAMYLCASSFPAGTGPEAFFGQGTRLTVV.

In this sample, this clone turned up a few times. The chain employs TRBV30 and TRBJ1-4; perhaps TRBD1 as D (5 bases). This CDR3 spans 13 amino acids. Trimming took off 7 bases at V and 5 bases at J, with 14 bases between the two ends. Germline V CDR1 and CDR2: GTSNPN, SVGIG (reference sequence). The CDR3 region has the DNA TGTGCCTCCTCGGGACCCACAAATGAAAAACTGTTTTTT. This translates into CASSGPTNEKLFF.

The rearrangement uses TRBV4-1 and TRBJ1-2; no clear D. The CDR3 runs to 15 residues. CDR1 and CDR2 from the germline V gene are MGHRA and YSYEKL. Deletions cut 4 bases from V and 0 bases from J, with 12 bases between. This CDR3 reads CASSPSAIANYGYTF. The DNA of the CDR3 is TGCGCCAGCAGCCCGTCGGCTATAGCTAACTATGGCTACACCTTC.

This chain uses TRBV7-3 with TRBJ2-2; perhaps TRBD2 as D (5 bases). This CDR3 is 15 amino acids long. Germline CDR1 SGHTA, CDR2 FQGTGA. The ends were cut back, 5 bases at V and 1 base at J, with 11 bases in the middle. Written as DNA, the CDR3 is TGTGCCAGCAGCGCCACGGCGGGGAACACCGGGGAGCTGTTTTTT. Its protein is CASSATAGNTGELFF.

The chain links TRBV12-5 to TRBJ2-5, with D tentatively TRBD1 or TRBD2 (7 bases each). Looked up from germline, CDR1 is LGHNT and CDR2 is FRNRAP. This CDR3 comprises 15 residues. Between the trimmed V and J ends, which lost 0 bases and 5 bases, there was a span of 13 bases. CDR3 sequence (DNA): TGTGCTAGTGGTTTGGTAGGGCAGGGGGGGGAGACCCAGTACTTC. It yields the protein CASGLVGQGGETQYF.

V usage is TRBV5-8 and J usage is TRBJ1-4; D call uncertain. From germline, CDR1 is SGHTS and CDR2 YDEGEE. CDR3 length: 13 residues. V was trimmed by 2 bases and J by 5 bases, leaving 7 bases between them. CDR3 amino acids: CASSFAVNEKLFF. The DNA of the CDR3 is TGTGCCAGCAGCTTCGCGGTGAATGAAAAACTGTTTTTT.

V is TRBV7-9 and J is TRBJ2-2, with 7 nucleotides matching TRBD2. Germline V lookup: CDR1 SEHNR, CDR2 FQNEAQ (reference sequence). The CDR3 is 14 residues long. J gave up 5 bases and V 5 bases, and 5 bases lay outside the gene matches. The CDR3 DNA reads TGTGCCAGCAGCCGGGACTATCGGACCGGGGAGCTGTTTTTT. It translates to CASSRDYRTGELFF.

The V and J genes are TRBV12-5 and TRBJ2-2, with D tentatively TRBD1 (6 bases). Germline CDR1 LGHNT, CDR2 FRNRAP. The V end was cut by 0 bases, the J end by 1 base, with 30 bases between. CDR3 size: 23 residues. As DNA, the CDR3 is TGTGCTAGTGGTTTGGTAAGGGATGTCATATCCATGGGGGCCCTCGGGAACACCGGGGAGCTGTTTTTT. Its translation is CASGLVRDVISMGALGNTGELFF.

J is TRBJ1-5 and V is TRBV25-1, with D unresolved. The CDR3 runs 15 residues. Germline CDR1 is MGHDK and CDR2 is SYGVNS. Trimming cost V 6 bases and J 0 bases, with 12 bases left between them. The CDR3 coding sequence is TGTGCCAGCAGACCGTCGGGATTTAGCAATCAGCCCCAGCATTTT. Translated: CASRPSGFSNQPQHF.

The V and J genes are TRBV6-6 and TRBJ1-5; the match to TRBD1 covers 9 bases. The CDR3 length is 16 residues. V was pared by 4 bases and J by 2 bases, with 6 bases of the junction left unmatched. Germline assignment: CDR1 MNHNY and CDR2 SVGAGI (reference sequence). The CDR3 DNA reads as TGTGCCAGCAGTTCCGCCGACAGGGGGGGCAATCAGCCCCAGCATTTT. The encoded protein is CASSSADRGGNQPQHF.

The J gene is TRBJ2-7, the V gene TRBV2; TRBD2 matches at 14 bases. With 10 bases clipped from V and 6 bases from J, the junction kept 26 bases outside the gene matches. This CDR3 is built from 20 residues. CDR1 SNHLY and CDR2 FYNNEI come from the germline V gene. The CDR3 coding sequence is TGTGCCACCTTTACGAGGACACCGGGACTAGCGGGGGCCCTGTCCCCCGAGCAGTACTTC. Translated: CATFTRTPGLAGALSPEQYF.

This clone has just a few counts. The chain carries TRBV30 and TRBJ1-2; D is unresolved. This CDR3 has 14 amino acids. The ends were cut back, 0 bases at V and 4 bases at J, with 12 bases in the middle. CDR1 and CDR2 (germline): GTSNPN, SVGIG (reference sequence). The CDR3 bases are TGTGCCTGGAGTGTAGGTCGCAGGTTCTATGGCTACACCTTC. Translated: CAWSVGRRFYGYTF.

This clone appeared once. The rearrangement joins TRBV28 to TRBJ2-3; 7 bases agree with TRBD2. V trimming: 4 bases; J trimming: 0 bases; junction bases outside the gene matches: 7. The germline V gene encodes CDR1 MDHEN and CDR2 SYDVKM. There are 16 residues in the CDR3. CDR3 region: CASSSLMRGSTDTQYF. CDR3 DNA sequence: TGTGCCAGCAGTTCCCTCATGCGGGGGAGCACAGATACGCAGTATTTT. Full variable domain (rest looked up from reference TRBV28 and TRBJ2-3): DVKVTQSSRYLVKRTGEKVFLECVQDMDHENMFWYRQDPGLGLRLIYFSYDVKMKEKGDIPEGYSVSREKKERFSLILESASTNQTSMYLCASSSLMRGSTDTQYFGPGTRLTVL.

The chain is built from TRBV9 and TRBJ2-7; 11 bases align to TRBD1. This CDR3 has 14 residues. With 4 bases clipped from V and 3 bases from J, the junction kept 3 bases outside the gene matches. From germline, CDR1 is SGDLS and CDR2 YYNGEE. For the CDR3, the DNA is TGTGCCAGCAGCATCGGGACAGGGGGCTACGAGCAGTACTTC. This codes for CASSIGTGGYEQYF. Full variable domain (remainder filled in from reference TRBV9 and TRBJ2-7): DSGVTQTPKHLITATGQRVTLRCSPRSGDLSVYWYQQSLDQGLQFLIQYYNGEERAKGNILERFSAQQFPDLHSELNLSSLELGDSALYFCASSIGTGGYEQYFGPGTRLTVT.

The genes are TRBV6-1 and TRBJ2-1; no firm D call. The CDR3 totals 14 residues. CDR1 is MNHNS, CDR2 SASEGT, per germline. Trimming left V 1 base short and J 8 bases short, with 12 bases between. The CDR3 sequence: CASSEDAPGDEQFF. As DNA, the CDR3 is TGTGCCAGCAGTGAAGACGCCCCGGGCGATGAGCAGTTCTTC.

V usage is TRBV11-3 and J usage is TRBJ2-2, with D uncertain. The ends were cut back, 0 bases at V and 1 base at J, with 3 bases in the middle. This CDR3 spans 14 amino acids. Germline CDR1 reads SGHNT; CDR2 reads YENEEA. The CDR3, as DNA: TGTGCCAGCAGCTTAGAGGAGAACACCGGGGAGCTGTTTTTT. As protein: CASSLEENTGELFF.

The chain couples TRBV19 to TRBJ2-1; 9 bases map to TRBD1. The germline gives CDR1 LNHDA, CDR2 SQIVND (reference sequence). V was clipped by 7 bases and J by 6 bases; unmatched bases: 7. This CDR3 region has 14 residues. CDR3 protein: CASTTGTGTNEQFF. The DNA for the CDR3 is TGTGCCAGTACCACCGGGACAGGGACCAATGAGCAGTTCTTC. Supplemented by reference TRBV19 and TRBJ2-1, the full variable domain reads DGGITQSPKYLFRKEGQNVTLSCEQNLNHDAMYWYRQDPGQGLRLIYYSQIVNDFQKGDIAEGYSVSREKKESFPLTVTSAQKNPTAFYLCASTTGTGTNEQFFGPGTRLTVL.

The chain links TRBV14 to TRBJ2-2; D is perhaps TRBD2 (5 bases). With 0 bases removed from V and 1 base from J, the gap between germline ends came to 12 bases. Germline CDR1 SGHDN, CDR2 FVKESK. The CDR3 loop spans 17 amino acids. This CDR3 is CASSQDQTGKNTGELFF. In nucleotides, the CDR3 is TGTGCCAGCAGCCAAGACCAAACCGGGAAGAACACCGGGGAGCTGTTTTTT.

The chain uses TRBV10-3 and TRBJ2-3; TRBD1 or TRBD2 may be the D gene (5 bases each). This CDR3 is built from 18 residues. Looked up from germline, CDR1 is ENHRY and CDR2 is SYGVKD. The V and J ends lost 0 bases and 2 bases respectively, with 18 bases between them. CDR3 coding DNA: TGTGCCATCAGTGAGTCGAACATGAGGGGTCTCTCCACAGATACGCAGTATTTT. Protein sequence: CAISESNMRGLSTDTQYF.

The chain combines TRBV7-9 with TRBJ1-1, with 8 bases aligning to TRBD1. Germline CDR1 and CDR2: SEHNR and FQNEAQ (reference sequence). This CDR3 has 15 amino acids. Trimming took 5 bases from V and 4 from J; bases not matched to a gene: 9. The CDR3 reads CASSRQGFGATEAFF. CDR3 bases: TGTGCCAGCAGCCGACAGGGGTTCGGGGCCACTGAAGCTTTCTTT.

This sequence joins TRBV6-5 and TRBJ1-3; D is unclear. V was trimmed by 4 bases and J by 9 bases, leaving 16 bases between them. Germline assignment: CDR1 MNHEY and CDR2 SVGAGI. The CDR3 is 14 residues long. The CDR3 nucleotides read TGTGCCAGCAGTTCGAACGGGGAGGGAGGCACCATATATTTT. This sequence encodes CASSSNGEGGTIYF.

This chain uses TRBV5-1 with TRBJ1-2; TRBD1 matches 10 bases. Germline V gene lookup returns CDR1 SGHRS and CDR2 YFSETQ. The length of the CDR3 is 15 residues. J gave up 4 bases and V 4 bases, and 7 bases lay outside the gene matches. CDR3: CASSEGQGPIYGYTF. CDR3 coding DNA: TGCGCCAGCAGCGAGGGACAGGGGCCGATCTATGGCTACACCTTC.

In its sample, this clone was seen once. V is TRBV19 and J is TRBJ2-7; 10 bases map to TRBD2. The V segment lost 2 bases and the J segment 5 bases; nucleotides outside the gene matches: 6. Germline CDR1 LNHDA, CDR2 SQIVND (reference sequence). The CDR3 runs 15 residues. CDR3 coding DNA: TGTGCCAGTAGTATACGAAGCGGGAGGGCTAACGAGCAGTACTTC. Protein sequence: CASSIRSGRANEQYF.

The chain recombines TRBV5-1 with TRBJ2-1; 8 nucleotides align to TRBD1. J was trimmed by 7 bases and V by 1 base; bases with no gene match: 4. The CDR3 length is 14 residues. The germline V gene encodes CDR1 SGHRS and CDR2 YFSETQ. The DNA of the CDR3 is TGCGCCAGCAGCTTGCTGACAGGGGAGAATGAGCAGTTCTTC. Its protein is CASSLLTGENEQFF. Looking up the rest from reference TRBV5-1 and TRBJ2-1 gives the full variable domain: KAGVTQTPRYLIKTRGQQVTLSCSPISGHRSVSWYQQTPGQGLQFLFEYFSETQRNKGNFPGRFSGRQFSNSRSEMNVSTLELGDSALYLCASSLLTGENEQFFGPGTRLTVL.

The chain recombines TRBV12-5 with TRBJ2-1; TRBD2 agrees at 9 bases. The V and J ends lost 0 bases and 3 bases, in that order; junction bases with no gene match: 12. There are 19 residues in the CDR3. Germline assignment: CDR1 LGHNT and CDR2 FRNRAP. In DNA, the CDR3 is TGTGCTAGTGGTTTGGTACCGGGGAGCGGGAGGCAAAACTACAATGAGCAGTTCTTC. This gives the protein CASGLVPGSGRQNYNEQFF.

CDR3 nucleotide sequence: TGTGCCAGCACCGGGACAGACACGATCCTCGAGCAGTACTTC. It codes for CASTGTDTILEQYF. This chain links TRBV11-2 with TRBJ2-7, with 7 positions matching TRBD1. Germline V CDR1 and CDR2: SGHAT, FQNNGV. Trimming at V came to 7 bases and at J to 6 bases, leaving 12 bases not matched to a gene. The CDR3 has 14 residues. Combining the CDR3 with reference TRBV11-2 and TRBJ2-7 gives the whole variable domain EAGVAQSPRYKIIEKRQSVAFWCNPISGHATLYWYQQILGQGPKLLIQFQNNGVVDDSQLPKDRFSAERLKGVDSTLKIQPAKLEDSAVYLCASTGTDTILEQYFGPGTRLTVT.

V is TRBV27 and J is TRBJ1-5; no clear D. With 3 bases removed from V and 2 bases from J, the gap between germline ends came to 20 bases. This CDR3 has 18 residues. Germline V CDR1 and CDR2: MNHEY, SMNVEV (reference sequence). The CDR3 reads CASSLGSGPNGGNQPQHF. The CDR3 DNA is TGTGCCAGCAGTTTGGGTTCCGGGCCAAATGGCGGCAATCAGCCCCAGCATTTT.

This clone occurred once. The chain uses TRBV11-2 and TRBJ2-1, with TRBD1 identical over 9 bases. Germline values: CDR1 SGHAT, CDR2 FQNNGV. The CDR3 is made up of 15 amino acids. Unmatched junction bases numbered 4, after V lost 3 bases and J lost 4 bases. The CDR3 coding sequence is TGTGCCAGCAGCTTCGGGACAGGGTTTTACAATGAGCAGTTCTTC. It encodes CASSFGTGFYNEQFF. Full variable domain (outside the CDR3, taken from reference TRBV11-2 and TRBJ2-1): EAGVAQSPRYKIIEKRQSVAFWCNPISGHATLYWYQQILGQGPKLLIQFQNNGVVDDSQLPKDRFSAERLKGVDSTLKIQPAKLEDSAVYLCASSFGTGFYNEQFFGPGTRLTVL.

The genes are TRBV6-5 and TRBJ2-7; D possibly matches TRBD1 or TRBD2 (5 bases each). The CDR3 has 13 amino acids. Between the trimmed V and J ends, which lost 2 bases and 4 bases, there was a span of 9 bases. The germline V gene encodes CDR1 MNHEY and CDR2 SVGAGI. The DNA of the CDR3 is TGTGCCAGCAGTTACGGGGGTTCATACGAGCAGTACTTC. Amino acids: CASSYGGSYEQYF.

The chain joins TRBV5-6 to TRBJ2-7; tentative D call: TRBD2 (5 bases). The ends were cut back, 1 base at V and 2 bases at J, with 13 bases in the middle. Germline loops: CDR1 SGHDT, CDR2 YYEEEE. The CDR3 extends over 15 amino acids. As DNA, the CDR3 is TGTGCCAGCAGCTTGTTTCAGGACGGGACCTACGAGCAGTACTTC. Protein product: CASSLFQDGTYEQYF. Based on the CDR3 plus reference TRBV5-6 and TRBJ2-7, the full variable domain is DAGVTQSPTHLIKTRGQQVTLRCSPKSGHDTVSWYQQALGQGPQFIFQYYEEEERQRGNFPDRFSGHQFPNYSSELNVNALLLGDSALYLCASSLFQDGTYEQYFGPGTRLTVT.